The 11 T cell receptor beta chains below come from one sample, sequenced in a study of cytomegalovirus exposure and HLA in healthy donors (TCRdb year 2017). Libraries were prepared through the immunoSEQ multiplex PCR assay. A mixture of 60 forward primers for TCR Vbeta segments and 13 reverse primers for TCR Jbeta segments was used in the multiplex PCR. Here the immuneACCESS table is served through TCRdb, limited to in-frame sequences with V and J called. Missing clones are a known gap in these copies; in checked studies unresolved V genes cover under half, and the rest lacks a known reason. Within this sample are 60,000 or so clones, with roughly 80% of them counted one time only. Approximately 3.3% of the sample is in the top ten clones. Sample: PBMCs. The receptor set was obtained from a woman aged 40-49 years in good health and CMV-seropositive.

This clone turned up a few times. V gene TRBV30 combines with J gene TRBJ2-7; 11 bases agree with TRBD1. CDR1 and CDR2 from the germline V gene are GTSNPN and SVGIG (reference sequence). The CDR3 consists of 14 residues. V lost 2 bases and J lost 4; bases outside the gene matches: 4. In DNA, the CDR3 is TGTGCCTGGAGTCTGGGGGACAGGGGGTACGAGCAGTACTTC. Translation: CAWSLGDRGYEQYF.

This rearrangement joins TRBV30 to TRBJ1-4; the D is unclear. This CDR3 is 12 amino acids long. With 2 bases removed from V and 5 bases from J, the gap between germline ends came to 6 bases. Germline lookup yields CDR1 GTSNPN and CDR2 SVGIG (reference sequence). CDR3 DNA sequence: TGTGCCTGGAGTAACAGAAATGAAAAACTGTTTTTT. This translates into CAWSNRNEKLFF. Supplemented by reference TRBV30 and TRBJ1-4, the full variable domain reads SQTIHQWPATLVQPVGSPLSLECTVEGTSNPNLYWYRQAAGRGLQLLFYSVGIGQISSEVPQNLSASRPQDRQFILSSKKLLLSDSGFYLCAWSNRNEKLFFGSGTQLSVL.

V and J are TRBV7-2 and TRBJ2-7, with a weak D call TRBD1 (6 bases). V was shortened by 1 base and J by 3 bases, with 16 bases between the two germline ends. Per germline, CDR1 SGHTA and CDR2 FQGNSA. CDR3 length equals 16 residues. The CDR3 bases are TGTGCCAGCAGCTTAGGTCGGGGACAACTGGGCTACGAGCAGTACTTC. This codes for CASSLGRGQLGYEQYF.

The V gene is TRBV25-1, the J gene TRBJ2-6; TRBD1 aligns across 8 bases. CDR1 is MGHDK and CDR2 is SYGVNS in the germline V gene. V shed 4 bases, J shed 3 bases, and the junction held 5 bases outside the gene matches. This CDR3 spans 16 amino acids. CDR3 region: CASSGGDRGGANVLTF. CDR3 nucleotides: TGTGCCAGCAGTGGGGGAGACAGGGGTGGGGCCAACGTCCTGACTTTC.

The J gene is TRBJ1-2, the V gene TRBV10-3; 11 positions agree with TRBD1. V lost 11 bases to trimming and J lost 0 bases; unmatched junction nucleotides: 8. Germline assignment: CDR1 ENHRY and CDR2 SYGVKD. This CDR3 region has 15 residues. Here the CDR3 reads CACRGQGDSNYGYTF. CDR3 DNA sequence: TGTGCCTGCCGGGGACAGGGGGATTCTAACTATGGCTACACCTTC.

The chain combines TRBV4-2 with TRBJ1-2, with TRBD1 matching over 10 bases. This CDR3 comprises 15 residues. Germline V gives CDR1 LGHNA, CDR2 YNFKEQ. Trimming at V came to 1 base and at J to 4 bases, leaving 3 bases not matched to a gene. The CDR3, as DNA: TGTGCCAGCAGCCAAGGAGGGACAGGGGCCTATGGCTACACCTTC. Its protein is CASSQGGTGAYGYTF.

This clone appeared a single time. The chain joins TRBV5-6 to TRBJ2-5; the match to TRBD2 covers 13 bases. CDR3 length: 15 amino acids. Germline-derived CDR1 and CDR2 are SGHDT and YYEEEE. After removal of 5 bases from V and 5 bases from J, the junction contained 6 bases not matched to a gene. In DNA form, the CDR3 reads TGTGCCAGCAGACCTGGGACTAGCGGGGCCGAGACCCAGTACTTC. This encodes CASRPGTSGAETQYF.

On this clone itself: The same CDR3 is also encoded by other DNA sequences in this sample. The chain has TRBV6-1 and TRBJ2-7; D perhaps matches TRBD2 (6 bases). The ends were cut back, 11 bases at V and 7 bases at J, with 15 bases in the middle. Per the germline V gene, CDR1 is MNHNS and CDR2 is SASEGT. The CDR3 totals 11 residues. The CDR3 DNA is TGTGCCGGCCGGGACTTCTATGAGCAGTACTTC. This gives the protein CAGRDFYEQYF.

The chain is built from TRBV9 and TRBJ2-7; a weak D match, TRBD2 (7 bases). The CDR3 sequence is 15 residues long. Between the trimmed V and J ends, which lost 3 bases and 0 bases, there was a span of 13 bases. Germline-derived CDR1 and CDR2 are SGDLS and YYNGEE. The CDR3 protein is CASSGGGSYSYEQYF. CDR3 DNA: TGTGCCAGCAGCGGGGGGGGCAGTTACTCCTACGAGCAGTACTTC.

The chain is built from TRBV11-3 and TRBJ2-1, with 11 bases matching TRBD2. Per germline, CDR1 SGHNT and CDR2 YENEEA. The CDR3 runs to 16 residues. Losses at the gene ends were 1 base for V and 7 bases for J; bases not matched to a gene: 6. Here the CDR3 DNA reads TGTGCCAGCAGCTTAGGTCCTAGCGGGGGGCAAAATGAGCAGTTCTTC. As protein: CASSLGPSGGQNEQFF.

This clone has a handful of counts. The rearrangement joins TRBV5-1 to TRBJ1-1; the match to TRBD1 covers 10 bases. Germline CDR1 and CDR2: SGHRS and YFSETQ. Trimming at V came to 0 bases and at J to 1 base, leaving 0 bases not matched to a gene. CDR3 length equals 15 residues. CDR3: CASSLGDRGNTEAFF. In DNA form, the CDR3 reads TGCGCCAGCAGCTTGGGGGACAGGGGGAACACTGAAGCTTTCTTT.